These 15 T cell receptor beta chains originate from one sample sequenced in a study of tumor-infiltrating lymphocytes in primary liver carcinoma. It was unsorted whole blood that yielded blood RNA, and germline DNA was also extracted. Priming with a constant-region primer yielded TCR beta cDNA from about 500 ng total RNA. Three-round nested multiplex PCR performed with slightly modified ARM-PCR produced the TCR beta libraries. The study ran its first two PCR rounds for around 9 cycles each, using TRBV1-TRBV30 forward primers and a C-beta reverse primer. TCRdb re-analysed the multiplex PCR reads in MiXCR, keeping a single row per CDR3 protein. There are about 300,000 distinct CDR3 sequences in the sample; over 55% occur only once, and roughly 9% lies in the top ten. Sequences were obtained from peripheral blood. These receptors were obtained from a man aged 40-49 years with primary liver carcinoma and hepatitis B virus infection.

With regard to this clonotype: It may be a read error: a sequence one base away is much more abundant. The chain combines TRBV6-5 with TRBJ2-1; TRBD1 agrees at 8 bases. Germline-derived CDR1 and CDR2 are MNHEY and SVGAGI. V dropped 8 bases and J dropped 4; count of bases not matched to a gene: 4. CDR3 length: 13 amino acids. CDR3 sequence reads: CASCWTGYNEQFF. The CDR3 DNA reads TGTGCCAGCTGCTGGACAGGGTACAATGAGCAGTTCTTC.

To note about this clonotype: A much larger clone sits a single nucleotide away, making a read error possible. The chain has TRBV4-2 and TRBJ2-1; TRBD1 might be the D (7 bases). From germline, CDR1 is LGHNA and CDR2 YNFKEQ. The CDR3 has 12 amino acids. CDR3 sequence: CANSPGGNEQFF. Here the CDR3 DNA reads TGTGCCAACAGCCCAGGGGGGAATGAGCAGTTCTTC.

Notes on this clonotype: It may be a read error: a sequence one base away is much more abundant. V gene TRBV10-3 combines with J gene TRBJ2-3, with D possibly matching TRBD1 (6 bases). Trimming shortened V by 5 bases and J by 6 bases, and 15 bases separated the two germline ends. CDR3 length: 14 amino acids. CDR1 and CDR2 from the germline V gene are ENHRY and SYGVKD. The CDR3 DNA sequence: TGTGCCATCAGTAGAAATCGACAGGAGGATACGCAGTATTTT. Protein sequence: CAISRNRQEDTQYF.

This clonotype occurred a few times. The rearrangement links TRBV5-1 to TRBJ2-3; 16 bases agree with TRBD2. CDR1 is SGHRS and CDR2 is YFSETQ in the germline V gene. V gave up 2 bases and J gave up 0 bases; unmatched junction bases: 6. This CDR3 is built from 19 residues. CDR3 DNA sequence: TGCGCCAGCAGCTTCCTGGGACTAGCGGGAGGGCTTAGCACAGATACGCAGTATTTT. Its translation: CASSFLGLAGGLSTDTQYF.

This clonotype was seen only a few times. This chain joins TRBV10-2 and TRBJ2-7; D is unclear. The length of the CDR3 is 11 residues. V was clipped by 4 bases and J by 3 bases, with 4 bases between them. Germline-derived CDR1 and CDR2 are WSHSY and SAAADI. The CDR3 spells CASSVGYEQYF. The CDR3, as DNA: TGCGCCAGCAGTGTCGGCTACGAGCAGTACTTC.

A word on this clonotype: The junction does not match germline at one end; this may be a read error. The rearrangement uses TRBV10-3 and TRBJ2-3; 8 nucleotides align to TRBD2. Germline loops: CDR1 ENHRY, CDR2 SYGVKD. The CDR3 totals 17 residues. Here the CDR3 reads CAISGLASGRSTDMQYF. The CDR3 DNA reads as TGTGCCATCAGTGGGTTGGCTAGCGGGCGCTCCACAGATATGCAGTATTTT.

Comments on this clonotype: Since a much larger clone is just one base distant, this may be a read error. Because the CDR3 is missing its conserved closing phenylalanine or tryptophan, this is likely a read error. The CDR3 nucleotides are TGTGCCAGCAGAATCTCGGGGGAACAGCCCCAGCATTAT. It codes for CASRISGEQPQHY. The chain recombines TRBV6-1 with TRBJ1-5; maybe TRBD1 (5 bases). Germline lookup yields CDR1 MNHNS and CDR2 SASEGT. The germline V and J ends were trimmed by 6 bases and 7 bases, with 13 bases remaining between them. This CDR3 is 13 amino acids long.

With respect to this clonotype: A read error may be the cause here, since a much bigger clone is one base away. The rearrangement joins TRBV11-2 to TRBJ1-2, with unresolved D. Trimming took off 0 bases at V and 13 bases at J, with 12 bases between the two ends. Per germline, CDR1 SGHAT and CDR2 FQNNGV. CDR3 size: 12 residues. The chain's CDR3 is CASSLDEVLATF. The CDR3 DNA reads as TGTGCCAGCAGCTTAGATGAGGTGCTCGCCACCTTC. Full variable domain (rest looked up from reference TRBV11-2 and TRBJ1-2): EAGVAQSPRYKIIEKRQSVAFWCNPISGHATLYWYQQILGQGPKLLIQFQNNGVVDDSQLPKDRFSAERLKGVDSTLKIQPAKLEDSAVYLCASSLDEVLATFGSGTRLTVV.

On this clonotype: A read error may be the cause here, since a much bigger clone is one base away. J is TRBJ1-5 and V is TRBV6-1, with D possibly matching TRBD1 (6 bases). The germline V and J ends were trimmed by 6 bases and 1 base, with 16 bases remaining between them. The CDR3 loop spans 16 amino acids. In germline, CDR1 is MNHNS, CDR2 SASEGT. CDR3 in DNA: TGTGCCAGCAGCCTTGTGGGGGCGCGGAGCAATCAGCCCCAGCATTTT. It is translated as CASSLVGARSNQPQHF.

The chain links TRBV23-1 to TRBJ2-1, with 11 bases that match TRBD2. TRBV23-1 is an open reading frame, and its role is uncertain. The V segment lost 4 bases and the J segment 9 bases; nucleotides outside the gene matches: 14. CDR3 length: 17 amino acids. DNA of the CDR3: TGCGCCAGCAGTCCAGAACTAGCGGGAGATGTGAGAAGTGAGCAGTTCTTC. Translation: CASSPELAGDVRSEQFF.

In the case of this clonotype: A read error may be the cause here, since a much bigger clone is one base away. The V and J genes are TRBV6-1 and TRBJ2-1; D unresolved. This CDR3 region has 14 residues. Germline values: CDR1 MNHNS, CDR2 SASEGT. This CDR3 is CVSSETVSLGEQFF. CDR3 DNA sequence: TGTGTCAGCAGTGAGACGGTCTCCCTGGGTGAGCAGTTCTTC.

V gene TRBV28 combines with J gene TRBJ2-5, with D hard to call. The V and J ends lost 6 bases and 5 bases respectively, with 13 bases between them. Germline CDR1 MDHEN, CDR2 SYDVKM. The CDR3 sequence is 13 residues long. The CDR3 DNA follows: TGTGCCAGCAGCCTACCTGATCGGGAGACCCAGTACTTC. Its protein product is CASSLPDRETQYF. The full variable domain, completed using reference TRBV28 and TRBJ2-5, is DVKVTQSSRYLVKRTGEKVFLECVQDMDHENMFWYRQDPGLGLRLIYFSYDVKMKEKGDIPEGYSVSREKKERFSLILESASTNQTSMYLCASSLPDRETQYFGPGTRLLVL.

The rearrangement links TRBV5-1 to TRBJ2-3, with 9 nucleotides matching TRBD1. The CDR3 sequence is 14 residues long. Looked up from germline, CDR1 is SGHRS and CDR2 is YFSETQ. Trimming took 5 bases from V and 4 from J; bases not matched to a gene: 5. CDR3 bases: TGCGCCAGCAGACGCGGACAGGGGCCAGATACGCAGTATTTT. Translation gives CASRRGQGPDTQYF.

On this clonotype: A much larger clone differs by one base, so this may be a read error. V is TRBV29-1 and J is TRBJ1-1; TRBD1 matches at 8 bases. From germline, CDR1 is SQVTM and CDR2 ANQGSEA. The CDR3 consists of 16 residues. The CDR3 loop reads CSAPGQGALRNTEALF. CDR3 nucleotide sequence: TGCAGCGCCCCCGGGCAGGGGGCTTTGCGGAACACTGAAGCTCTCTTT.

As for this clonotype: One base away lies a much larger clone, so this may be a sequencing read error. The chain joins TRBV4-2 to TRBJ2-6; 9 positions agree with TRBD1. This CDR3 contains 19 residues. From germline, CDR1 is LGHNA and CDR2 YNFKEQ. CDR3 sequence reads: CASSQNLGTGTSGANILTF. The CDR3 coding sequence is TGCGCCAGCAGCCAAAATCTTGGGACAGGGACCTCTGGGGCCAACATCCTGACTTTC.